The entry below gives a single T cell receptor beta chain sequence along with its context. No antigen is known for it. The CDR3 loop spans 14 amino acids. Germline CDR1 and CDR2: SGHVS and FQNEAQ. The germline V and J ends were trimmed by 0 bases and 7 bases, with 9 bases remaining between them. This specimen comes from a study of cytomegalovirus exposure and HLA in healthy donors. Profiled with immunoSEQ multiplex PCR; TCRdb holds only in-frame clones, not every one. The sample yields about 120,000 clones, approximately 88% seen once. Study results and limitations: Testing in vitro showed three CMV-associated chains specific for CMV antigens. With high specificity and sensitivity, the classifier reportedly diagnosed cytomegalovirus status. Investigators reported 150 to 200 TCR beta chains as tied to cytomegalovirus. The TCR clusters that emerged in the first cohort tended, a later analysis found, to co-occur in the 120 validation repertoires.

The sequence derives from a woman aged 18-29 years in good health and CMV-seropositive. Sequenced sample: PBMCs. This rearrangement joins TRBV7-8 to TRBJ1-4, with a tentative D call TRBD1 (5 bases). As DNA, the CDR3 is TGTGCCAGCAGCTTAGCCCAGGGAGGTGAAAAACTGTTTTTT. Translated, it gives CASSLAQGGEKLFF.